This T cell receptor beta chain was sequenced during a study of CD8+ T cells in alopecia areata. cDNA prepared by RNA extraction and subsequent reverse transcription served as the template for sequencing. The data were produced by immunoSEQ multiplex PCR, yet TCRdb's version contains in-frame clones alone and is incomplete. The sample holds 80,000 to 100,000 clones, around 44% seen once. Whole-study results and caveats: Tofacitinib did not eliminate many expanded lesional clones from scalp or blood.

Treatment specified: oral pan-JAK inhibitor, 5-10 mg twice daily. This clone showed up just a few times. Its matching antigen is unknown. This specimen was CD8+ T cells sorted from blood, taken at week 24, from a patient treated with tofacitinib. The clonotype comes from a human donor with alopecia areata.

CDR3 protein: CASSPAGRLSQQATNEKLFF. CDR3 in DNA: TGTGCCAGCAGTCCAGCCGGTCGACTATCTCAACAGGCGACTAATGAAAAACTGTTTTTT. This rearrangement joins TRBV27 to TRBJ1-4, with D possibly TRBD1 on 5 matching bases. V was trimmed by 5 bases and J by 2 bases, leaving 27 bases between them. Germline CDR1 reads MNHEY; CDR2 reads SMNVEV (reference sequence). The CDR3 consists of 20 residues. Combining the CDR3 with reference TRBV27 and TRBJ1-4 gives the whole variable domain EAQVTQNPRYLITVTGKKLTVTCSQNMNHEYMSWYRQDPGLGLRQIYYSMNVEVTDKGDVPEGYKVSRKEKRNFPLILESPSPNQTSLYFCASSPAGRLSQQATNEKLFFGSGTQLSVL.